The next 13 T cell receptor beta chains were all read from a single sample in a study of control samples from healthy donors and cancer patients. Libraries were prepared by immunoSEQ multiplex PCR; TCRdb keeps only in-frame clonotypes and omits some of them. The sample shows under 150,000 clones, 93% of them seen only once. Sequenced sample: blood. These receptors all stem from a man aged 25 to 40 in good health.

Written as DNA, the CDR3 is TGTGCCTCTGGGGGGCAGGAGGGGTCCGAGCAGTACTTC. Protein: CASGGQEGSEQYF. J is TRBJ2-7 and V is TRBV2; either TRBD1 or TRBD2 may supply D (6 bases each). The CDR3 loop spans 13 amino acids. Trimming cost V 11 bases and J 6 bases, with 20 bases left between them. The V gene's germline CDR1 is SNHLY and CDR2 FYNNEI. Using reference TRBV2 and TRBJ2-7 for the parts outside the CDR3, the full variable domain is EPEVTQTPSHQVTQMGQEVILRCVPISNHLYFYWYRQILGQKVEFLVSFYNNEISEKSEIFDDQFSVERPDGSNFTLKIRSTKLEDSAMYFCASGGQEGSEQYFGPGTRLTVT.

The chain joins TRBV4-2 to TRBJ1-2; D is unclear. There are 14 residues in the CDR3. The germline gives CDR1 LGHNA, CDR2 YNFKEQ. V was cut by 0 bases and J by 4 bases, with 9 bases left in between. CDR3 coding DNA: TGTGCCAGCAGCCAAGATCTTAACAGCTATGGCTACACCTTC. It encodes CASSQDLNSYGYTF.

Notes on this clone: One end of the junction is discordant with germline, which a read error may explain. The gene calls are TRBV27 and TRBJ1-1; D call uncertain. Germline V lookup: CDR1 MNHEY, CDR2 SMNVEV (reference sequence). The length of the CDR3 is 13 residues. The CDR3 reads CASSLVENAEAFF. CDR3 nucleotides: TGTGCCAGCAGTTTGGTCGAGAACGCTGAAGCTTTCTTT.

A single count supports this clone. The rearrangement uses TRBV7-8 and TRBJ2-7; D possibly corresponds to TRBD2 (5 bases). CDR3 length: 15 residues. V was pared by 1 base and J by 3 bases, with 13 bases between. Germline-derived CDR1 and CDR2 are SGHVS and FQNEAQ. In DNA, the CDR3 is TGTGCCAGCAGCTTAGGAAACAGCGGCTACTACGAGCAGTACTTC. Protein: CASSLGNSGYYEQYF.

The V gene is TRBV12-5, the J gene TRBJ1-6, with D perhaps matching TRBD1 (6 bases). Trimming cost V 6 bases and J 9 bases, with 15 bases left between them. Germline CDR1 and CDR2: LGHNT and FRNRAP. The CDR3 consists of 14 residues. The CDR3 nucleotides are TGTGCTAGTGGCCCCACAGGGATAAGTTCACCCCTCCACTTT. This gives the protein CASGPTGISSPLHF.

DNA of the CDR3: TGTGCCAGCACCAATAATGAAAAACTGTTTTTT. Protein sequence: CASTNNEKLFF. The rearrangement links TRBV25-1 to TRBJ1-4; D is undetermined. CDR3 length: 11 amino acids. Germline CDR1 and CDR2: MGHDK and SYGVNS. V lost 7 bases and J 4 bases, leaving 4 bases between the germline ends.

The V gene is TRBV5-6, the J gene TRBJ2-6; 7 bases are shared with TRBD1. The CDR3 loop spans 18 amino acids. Germline CDR1 SGHDT, CDR2 YYEEEE. V shed 0 bases and J 1 base; nucleotides not matched to a gene: 7. In DNA form, the CDR3 reads TGTGCCAGCAGCTTGGCCGGGACAGTCGCATCTGGGGCCAACGTCCTGACTTTC. Its translation is CASSLAGTVASGANVLTF.

This clone has more than one count but fewer than ten. The chain is built from TRBV20-1 and TRBJ2-5, with D hard to call. In germline, CDR1 is DFQATT, CDR2 SNEGSKA (reference sequence). The length of the CDR3 is 11 residues. Trimming removed 6 bases from V and 5 bases from J, with 10 bases in between. The chain's CDR3 is CSAIKRETQYF. CDR3 in DNA: TGCAGTGCAATAAAACGGGAGACCCAGTACTTC.

This chain links TRBV5-6 with TRBJ2-1; 9 bases align to TRBD2. With V trimmed by 4 bases and J by 4 bases, 15 bases remained unmatched. The CDR3 sequence is 18 residues long. Germline CDR1 and CDR2: SGHDT and YYEEEE. The CDR3 spells CASSGTFSRGGWYNEQFF. DNA for the CDR3: TGTGCCAGCAGCGGGACATTCTCGCGGGGGGGCTGGTACAATGAGCAGTTCTTC.

The chain links TRBV19 to TRBJ1-1; a possible D gene is TRBD1 (5 bases). This CDR3 has 13 amino acids. V was cut by 1 base and J by 11 bases, with 14 bases left in between. CDR1 is LNHDA and CDR2 is SQIVND in the germline V gene (reference sequence). In nucleotides, the CDR3 is TGTGCCAGTAGTATAGCTCGGGGCGGAGTGGCTTTCTTT. Encoded protein: CASSIARGGVAFF.

The CDR3 spells CASSLAPGQGATGELFF. The CDR3 coding sequence is TGCGCCAGCAGCCTGGCTCCGGGACAGGGTGCCACCGGGGAGCTGTTTTTT. The chain is built from TRBV4-1 and TRBJ2-2; 9 bases map to TRBD1. The CDR3 runs 17 residues. V shed 4 bases, J shed 4 bases, and the junction held 10 bases outside the gene matches. Germline V lookup: CDR1 MGHRA, CDR2 YSYEKL.

The J gene is TRBJ1-5, the V gene TRBV19, with D perhaps matching TRBD1 (6 bases). Germline values: CDR1 LNHDA, CDR2 SQIVND (reference sequence). The CDR3 runs 13 residues. Trimming left V 3 bases short and J 7 bases short, with 10 bases between. The CDR3 DNA is TGTGCCAGTAGTATGGGGGGCCGGCAGCCCCAGCATTTT. This codes for CASSMGGRQPQHF. The variable domain in full, completed from reference TRBV19 and TRBJ1-5, reads DGGITQSPKYLFRKEGQNVTLSCEQNLNHDAMYWYRQDPGQGLRLIYYSQIVNDFQKGDIAEGYSVSREKKESFPLTVTSAQKNPTAFYLCASSMGGRQPQHFGDGTRLSIL.

The chain carries TRBV5-6 and TRBJ1-4; 9 positions match TRBD1. The CDR3 consists of 14 residues. The trim removed 3 bases at V and 3 bases at J, leaving 0 bases unmatched. The germline CDR1 and CDR2 sequences are SGHDT and YYEEEE. The CDR3 nucleotides read TGTGCCAGCAGCTGGGACAGGGCTAATGAAAAACTGTTTTTT. Its translation is CASSWDRANEKLFF.